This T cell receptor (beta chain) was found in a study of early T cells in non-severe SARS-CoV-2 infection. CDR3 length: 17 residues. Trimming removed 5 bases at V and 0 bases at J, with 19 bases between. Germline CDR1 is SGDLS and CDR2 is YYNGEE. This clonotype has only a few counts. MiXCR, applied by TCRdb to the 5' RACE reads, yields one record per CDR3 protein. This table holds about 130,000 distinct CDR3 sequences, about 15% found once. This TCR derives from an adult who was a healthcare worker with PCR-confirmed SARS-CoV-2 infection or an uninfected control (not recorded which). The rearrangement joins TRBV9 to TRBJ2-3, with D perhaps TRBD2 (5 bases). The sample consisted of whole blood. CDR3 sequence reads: CASSALGPGKSTDTQYF. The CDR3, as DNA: TGTGCCAGCAGTGCTCTTGGACCGGGGAAAAGCACAGATACGCAGTATTTT.